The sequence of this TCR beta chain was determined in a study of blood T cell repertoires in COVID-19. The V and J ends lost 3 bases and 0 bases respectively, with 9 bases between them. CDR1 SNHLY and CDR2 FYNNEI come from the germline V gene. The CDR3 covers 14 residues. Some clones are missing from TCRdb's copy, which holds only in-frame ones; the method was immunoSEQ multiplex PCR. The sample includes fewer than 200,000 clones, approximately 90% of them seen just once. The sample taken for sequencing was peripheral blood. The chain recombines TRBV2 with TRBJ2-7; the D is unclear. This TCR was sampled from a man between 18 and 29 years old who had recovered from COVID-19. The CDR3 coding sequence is TGTGCCAGCAGTGACAGCGCCTACTCCTACGAGCAGTACTTC. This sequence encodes CASSDSAYSYEQYF.